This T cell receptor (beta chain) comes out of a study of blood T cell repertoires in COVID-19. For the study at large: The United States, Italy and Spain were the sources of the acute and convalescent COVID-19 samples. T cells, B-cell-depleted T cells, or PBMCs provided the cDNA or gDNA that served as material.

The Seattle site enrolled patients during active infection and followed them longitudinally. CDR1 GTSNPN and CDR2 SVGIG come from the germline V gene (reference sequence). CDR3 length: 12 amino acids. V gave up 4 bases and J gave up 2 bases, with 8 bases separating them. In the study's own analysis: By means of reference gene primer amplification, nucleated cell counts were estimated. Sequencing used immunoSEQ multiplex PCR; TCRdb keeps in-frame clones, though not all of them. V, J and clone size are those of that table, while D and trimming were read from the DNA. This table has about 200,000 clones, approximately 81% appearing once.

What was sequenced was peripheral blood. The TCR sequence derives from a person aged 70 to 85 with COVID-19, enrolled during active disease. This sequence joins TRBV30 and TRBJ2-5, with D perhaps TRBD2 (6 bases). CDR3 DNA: TGTGCCTGGAATGGGGGGCAAGAGACCCAGTACTTC. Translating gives CAWNGGQETQYF.